Below, one TCR beta chain is given with its context. As originally analysed: How many nucleated cells were present was estimated from reference gene primer amplification. Clones were read by immunoSEQ multiplex PCR, and TCRdb kept only the in-frame ones, dropping some. V and J calls and clone size are copied from that table; D and trimming were computed from the DNA. In the table there are about 51,000 clones, roughly 90% of which are singletons. The entry originates in a study of blood T cell repertoires in COVID-19. Germline V gene data show CDR1 as LGHNT and CDR2 as FRNRAP. Trimming took off 3 bases at V and 1 base at J, with 13 bases between the two ends. The CDR3 has 16 residues.

Sample: peripheral blood. This receptor was taken from a man aged 50 or older with acute or convalescent COVID-19. The V call is TRBV12-5, the J call TRBJ2-4, with D unclear. In DNA form, the CDR3 reads TGTGCTAGTGGTTTCGGCCTAAGAGGTGCCAAAAACATTCAGTACTTC. Its protein product is CASGFGLRGAKNIQYF.